This TCR beta chain stems from a study of T cells after yellow fever vaccination. Findings and caveats of the study: Detected again after the booster were most primary-vaccination clones, at nearly 97% CD4 and 70% to 90% CD8.

The V gene's germline CDR1 is SGDLS and CDR2 YYNGEE. V was shortened by 2 bases and J by 5 bases, with 12 bases between the two germline ends. The CDR3 length is 14 residues. One entry per CDR3 protein, called by TCRdb with MiXCR from the 5' RACE reads. The sample lists hundreds of thousands of distinct CDR3 sequences, more than 3% occurring once. This clonotype was observed at least ten times. Its antigen is unknown. Material: PBMCs, obtained on the day of the yellow fever booster vaccination. This chain connects TRBV9 to TRBJ2-3; possible D gene TRBD2, 5 bases. This TCR was recovered from a man younger than 35 who received the YFV17D yellow fever vaccine. CDR3 protein: CASSVTFGGDTQYF. In DNA, the CDR3 is TGTGCCAGCAGCGTCACATTCGGAGGAGATACGCAGTATTTT.